This TCR beta chain derives from a study of vaccination effects on CD4 cells after COVID-19. Study-level information: After the second dose, samples were taken at median day 72.

This clone was seen once. Its antigen is still unknown. V was clipped by 8 bases and J by 3 bases; unmatched bases: 9. CDR1 GTSNPN and CDR2 SVGIG come from the germline V gene (reference sequence). The CDR3 covers 13 residues. Profiling relied on immunoSEQ multiplex PCR, and the TCRdb table lists in-frame clones only, not all of them. The data contain under 40,000 clones, approximately 82% of them singletons. Ahead of sequencing, the ViraFEST assay grew antigen-specific CD4+ T cells using viral peptide pools. Cells that had been cultured for roughly 9 days were the source of isolated CD4+ T cells. The cohort was immunized with two doses of either the BNT162b2 or mRNA-1273 vaccine. They grew two million PBMC in each well, adding around 10 IU/ml IL-2 and about 9.9 ug/ml peptides. Half-medium exchanges with IL-2 medium took place on days 3 and 7. General observations from the study: Clones arising from infection and from vaccination showed marked clonal contraction late after vaccination.

Sample: CD4+ T cells from PBMCs cultured with HCoV-NL63 spike peptides, taken after COVID-19 vaccination. This clonotype originated in a human donor who received a COVID-19 vaccine. Some clones in this sample may be carry-over from other donors' samples. The V and J genes are TRBV30 and TRBJ1-1, with TRBD1 matching over 7 bases. This CDR3 reads CARQGGQDTEAFF. The CDR3, as DNA: TGTGCCCGACAGGGCGGGCAAGACACTGAAGCTTTCTTT.